The rows below give T cell receptor beta chains drawn from one sample of a study. MiXCR was run by TCRdb on the 5' RACE reads, yielding one entry per CDR3 protein. Of 6,500 to 10,000 distinct CDR3 sequences listed, approximately 15% were seen once; the top ten hold about 3.5%. Specimen: memory CD4+ T cells sorted from blood. Source of these receptors: a female donor with breast cancer. Both conserved end residues are part of each CDR3. D genes are given only for firm matches. Clone size is given for some rows only: seen once, a few or many times, or a class if the clone is expanded.

v_call: TRBV6-1; d_call: NA; clone_size: medium-sized; j_call: TRBJ1-5; cdr3_nt: TGTGCCAGCAGTGAAGCGCCTATCACTCAGCCCCAGCATTTT; cdr3_aa: CASSEAPITQPQHF
v_call: TRBV6-2/TRBV6-3; d_call: NA; clone_size: medium-sized; j_call: TRBJ1-2; cdr3_nt: TGTGCCAGCAGTACGATGGGTGGCTACACCTTC; cdr3_aa: CASSTMGGYTF
v_call: TRBV7-6; d_call: TRBD1; clone_size: few; j_call: TRBJ2-1; cdr3_nt: TGTGCCAGCAGCCCCCCCAAGACAGGGTTGAATGGGAATGAGCAGTTCTTC; cdr3_aa: CASSPPKTGLNGNEQFF
v_call: TRBV24-1; d_call: TRBD2; clone_size: many; j_call: TRBJ2-1; cdr3_nt: TGTGCCACCAGTGACAGGGGCGGGAGGGCCTACAATGAGCAGTTCTTC; cdr3_aa: CATSDRGGRAYNEQFF
v_call: TRBV20-1; d_call: NA; clone_size: medium-sized; j_call: TRBJ2-6; cdr3_nt: TGCAGTGCGAGAAAGACTGCTGGGGCCAACGTCCTGACTTTC; cdr3_aa: CSARKTAGANVLTF
v_call: TRBV28; d_call: TRBD1; clone_size: medium-sized; j_call: TRBJ2-7; cdr3_nt: TGTGCCAGCAGTTCCCGGACAGGGCTAGCCTACGAGCAGTACTTC; cdr3_aa: CASSSRTGLAYEQYF
v_call: TRBV15; d_call: NA; clone_size: medium-sized; j_call: TRBJ1-2; cdr3_nt: TGTGCCACCAGCAGAGATCGTGAAGGGGCGCTACGCTATGGCTACACCTTC; cdr3_aa: CATSRDREGALRYGYTF
v_call: TRBV12-3/TRBV12-4; d_call: TRBD1; clone_size: medium-sized; j_call: TRBJ2-7; cdr3_nt: TGTGCCAGCAGAAGGACAGGGATCTACGAGCAGTACTTC; cdr3_aa: CASRRTGIYEQYF
v_call: TRBV5-1; d_call: TRBD1; clone_size: many; j_call: TRBJ1-1; cdr3_nt: TGCGCCAGCAGCACCGGGACAGGGTTCACTGAAGCTTTCTTT; cdr3_aa: CASSTGTGFTEAFF
v_call: TRBV5-1; d_call: NA; clone_size: medium-sized; j_call: TRBJ2-3; cdr3_nt: TGCGCCAGCGGCTTGGAATTGAGCACAGATACGCAGTATTTT; cdr3_aa: CASGLELSTDTQYF
v_call: TRBV29-1; d_call: NA; clone_size: few; j_call: TRBJ2-3; cdr3_nt: TGCAGCGTTGGAGGGGAAGACGGGGATACGCAGTATTTT; cdr3_aa: CSVGGEDGDTQYF
v_call: TRBV2; d_call: NA; clone_size: NA; j_call: TRBJ2-5; cdr3_nt: TGTGCCAGCAGTGAAGCAGGGTCGGGGACCCAGTACTTC; cdr3_aa: CASSEAGSGTQYF
v_call: TRBV6-5; d_call: NA; clone_size: medium-sized; j_call: TRBJ2-7; cdr3_nt: TGTGCCAGCACCGACAGGCCAGACTACGAGCAGTACTTC; cdr3_aa: CASTDRPDYEQYF
v_call: TRBV6-2/TRBV6-3; d_call: NA; clone_size: medium-sized; j_call: TRBJ2-2; cdr3_nt: TGTGCCAGCAGTCCAATAGGACAGAAGAACACCGGGGAGCTGTTTTTT; cdr3_aa: CASSPIGQKNTGELFF
v_call: TRBV20-1; d_call: NA; clone_size: many; j_call: TRBJ1-2; cdr3_nt: TGCAGTGCTAGAAAAGGAGGGATCAACTATGGCTACACCTTC; cdr3_aa: CSARKGGINYGYTF
v_call: TRBV2; d_call: NA; clone_size: many; j_call: TRBJ2-1; cdr3_nt: TGTGCCAGCAGAAGGGCGGCCCTAAATGAGCAGTTCTTC; cdr3_aa: CASRRAALNEQFF
v_call: TRBV5-4; d_call: NA; clone_size: medium-sized; j_call: TRBJ1-2; cdr3_nt: TGTGCCAGCAGCTTGATGGCGGCAGTTCGTGGCTACACCTTC; cdr3_aa: CASSLMAAVRGYTF
v_call: TRBV6-1; d_call: NA; clone_size: medium-sized; j_call: TRBJ2-3; cdr3_nt: TGTGCCAGCACATACGGCACAGATACGCAGTATTTT; cdr3_aa: CASTYGTDTQYF
v_call: TRBV29-1; d_call: NA; clone_size: medium-sized; j_call: TRBJ1-1; cdr3_nt: TGCAGCGCGATTAGAGAATTGAACACTGAAGCTTTCTTT; cdr3_aa: CSAIRELNTEAFF
v_call: TRBV11-3; d_call: NA; clone_size: many; j_call: TRBJ2-7; cdr3_nt: TGTGCCAGCAGCTTAGATCCGTTGAACGAGCAGTACTTC; cdr3_aa: CASSLDPLNEQYF
v_call: TRBV7-2; d_call: NA; clone_size: medium-sized; j_call: TRBJ2-7; cdr3_nt: TGTGCCAGCAGCTTAGGTCGCAGGGGAATTGGTGGCGAGCAGTACTTC; cdr3_aa: CASSLGRRGIGGEQYF
v_call: TRBV5-1; d_call: NA; clone_size: NA; j_call: TRBJ2-1; cdr3_nt: TGCGCCAGCAGCCCCAAGTGGGACATATACAATGAGCAGTTCTTC; cdr3_aa: CASSPKWDIYNEQFF